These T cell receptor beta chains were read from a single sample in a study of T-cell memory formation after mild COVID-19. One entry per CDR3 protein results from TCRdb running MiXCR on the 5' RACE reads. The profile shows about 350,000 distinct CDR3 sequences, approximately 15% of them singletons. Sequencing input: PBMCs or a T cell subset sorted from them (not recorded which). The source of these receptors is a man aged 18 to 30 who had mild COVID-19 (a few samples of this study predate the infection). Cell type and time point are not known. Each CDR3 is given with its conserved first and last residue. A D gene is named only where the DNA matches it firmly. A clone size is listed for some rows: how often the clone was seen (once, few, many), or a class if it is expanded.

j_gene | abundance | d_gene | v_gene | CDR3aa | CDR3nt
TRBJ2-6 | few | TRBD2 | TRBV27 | CASRQIRVGLAGDSGANVLTF | TGTGCCAGCAGACAAATAAGGGTGGGACTAGCGGGGGACTCTGGGGCCAACGTCCTGACTTTC
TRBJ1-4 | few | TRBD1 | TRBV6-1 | CASSSGGPNEKLFF | TGTGCCAGCAGCTCAGGGGGCCCTAATGAAAAACTGTTTTTT
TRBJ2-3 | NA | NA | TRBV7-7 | CASSSTLSLGDTQYF | TGTGCTAGCAGCTCGACTCTCTCGTTGGGAGATACGCAGTATTTT
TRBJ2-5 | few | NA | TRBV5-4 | CASRVWGGETQYF | TGTGCCAGCAGGGTGTGGGGTGGCGAGACCCAGTACTTC
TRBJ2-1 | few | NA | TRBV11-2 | CASSLEAGSYNEQFF | TGTGCCAGCAGCTTAGAGGCAGGCTCCTACAATGAGCAGTTCTTC
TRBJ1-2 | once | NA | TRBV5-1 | CASSGQGYYGYTF | TGCGCCAGCAGCGGGCAGGGATACTATGGCTACACCTTC
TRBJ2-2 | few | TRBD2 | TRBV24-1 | CATGRTSENTGELFF | TGTGCCACCGGGAGGACTAGCGAGAACACCGGGGAGCTGTTTTTT
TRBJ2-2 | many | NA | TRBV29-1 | CSVETTGELFF | TGCAGCGTTGAAACCACCGGGGAGCTGTTTTTT
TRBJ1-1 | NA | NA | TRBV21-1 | CASSKTKNTEAFF | TGTGCCAGCAGCAAAACGAAGAACACTGAAGCTTTCTTT
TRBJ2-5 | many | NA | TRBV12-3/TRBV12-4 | CASTLGGETQYF | TGTGCCAGCACCCTGGGCGGGGAGACCCAGTACTTC
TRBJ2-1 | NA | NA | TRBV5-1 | CASSLVEMTLYNEQFF | TGCGCCAGCAGCTTGGTTGAAATGACCCTTTACAATGAGCAGTTCTTC
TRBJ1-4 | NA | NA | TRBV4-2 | CASSPQDSNEKLFF | TGTGCCAGCAGCCCTCAGGACTCTAATGAAAAACTGTTTTTT
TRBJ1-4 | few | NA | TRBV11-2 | CASSIGSATNEKLFF | TGTGCCAGCAGCATAGGCAGTGCAACTAATGAAAAACTGTTTTTT
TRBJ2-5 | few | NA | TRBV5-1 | CASSLAPGGETQYF | TGCGCCAGCAGCTTGGCCCCCGGGGGAGAGACCCAGTACTTC
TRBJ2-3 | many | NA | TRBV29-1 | CSVGVQSSDTQYF | TGCAGCGTTGGGGTTCAGAGTTCAGATACGCAGTATTTT
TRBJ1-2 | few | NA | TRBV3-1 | CASSLRPSEAYGYTF | TGTGCCAGCAGCCTCAGACCTTCAGAGGCCTATGGCTACACCTTC
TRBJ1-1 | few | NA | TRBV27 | CASSFTTTRGVAAFF | TGTGCCAGCAGTTTCACGACGACCCGGGGGGTAGCGGCTTTCTTT
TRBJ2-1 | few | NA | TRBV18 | CASSYWRERSSYNEQFF | TGTGCCAGCTCCTATTGGAGAGAGAGGAGCTCCTACAATGAGCAGTTCTTC
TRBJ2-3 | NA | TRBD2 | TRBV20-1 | CSAERGQGTDTQYF | TGCAGTGCCGAGCGGGGGCAGGGCACAGATACGCAGTATTTT
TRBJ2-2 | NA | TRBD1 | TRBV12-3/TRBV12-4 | CASSIQGGANTGELFF | TGTGCCAGCAGTATACAGGGGGGAGCGAACACCGGGGAGCTGTTTTTT
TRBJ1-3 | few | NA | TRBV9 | CASSVFPEAGTTGNTIYF | TGTGCCAGCAGCGTGTTCCCCGAAGCAGGGACAACTGGAAACACCATATATTTT
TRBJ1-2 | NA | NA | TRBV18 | CASSPVPGPTNYGYTF | TGTGCCAGCTCACCAGTACCGGGACCAACTAACTATGGCTACACCTTC
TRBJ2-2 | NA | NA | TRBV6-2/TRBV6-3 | CASSYSTGLNTGELFF | TGTGCCAGCAGTTACTCGACAGGACTTAACACCGGGGAGCTGTTTTTT
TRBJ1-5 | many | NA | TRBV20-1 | CSARDLAGASQPQHF | TGCAGTGCTAGAGATCTTGCCGGGGCCAGTCAGCCCCAGCATTTT
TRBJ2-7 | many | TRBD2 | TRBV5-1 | CASSPEASGPYEQYF | TGCGCCAGCAGCCCGGAGGCTAGCGGCCCCTACGAGCAGTACTTC
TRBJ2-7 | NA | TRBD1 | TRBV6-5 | CASSSGQVTEQYF | TGTGCCAGCAGCAGCGGACAGGTGACCGAGCAGTACTTC
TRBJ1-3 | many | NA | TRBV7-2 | CASSPTYSGNTIYF | TGTGCCAGCAGCCCAACATACTCTGGAAACACCATATATTTT
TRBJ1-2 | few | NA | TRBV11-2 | CASSSVRHPNYGYTF | TGTGCCAGCAGCTCGGTTAGGCACCCAAACTATGGCTACACCTTC
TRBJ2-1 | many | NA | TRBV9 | CASSVGPSSAEQFF | TGTGCCAGCAGCGTAGGGCCATCTTCCGCTGAGCAGTTCTTC
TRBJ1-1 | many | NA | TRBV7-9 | CASSWGMNTEAFF | TGTGCCAGCAGCTGGGGAATGAACACTGAAGCTTTCTTT
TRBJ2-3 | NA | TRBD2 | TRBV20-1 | CSARVGGVASDTQYF | TGCAGTGCTAGGGTCGGGGGGGTTGCCTCTGATACGCAGTATTTT
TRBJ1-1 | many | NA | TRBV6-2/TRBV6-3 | CASNTNWGTEAFF | TGTGCCAGCAACACCAACTGGGGCACTGAAGCTTTCTTT
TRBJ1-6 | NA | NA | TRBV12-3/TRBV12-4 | CASSLYGWNSPLHF | TGTGCCAGCAGTTTATATGGGTGGAATTCACCCCTCCACTTT
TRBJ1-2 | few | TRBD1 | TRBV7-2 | CASRFGTEDGYTF | TGTGCCAGCAGGTTTGGGACAGAAGATGGCTACACCTTC
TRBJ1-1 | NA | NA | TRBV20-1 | CSATGVYTEAFF | TGCAGTGCTACGGGGGTCTACACTGAAGCTTTCTTT
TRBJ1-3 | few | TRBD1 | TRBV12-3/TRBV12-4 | CASTDRDFSGNTIYF | TGTGCCAGCACCGACAGGGATTTCTCTGGAAACACCATATATTTT
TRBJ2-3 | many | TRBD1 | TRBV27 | CASSKAGQGRQYTQYF | TGTGCCAGCAGTAAAGCGGGACAGGGACGTCAATATACGCAGTATTTT
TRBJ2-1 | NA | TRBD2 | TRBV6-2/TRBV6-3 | CASSYLAGRYNEQFF | TGTGCCAGCAGTTACTTAGCGGGGCGCTACAATGAGCAGTTCTTC
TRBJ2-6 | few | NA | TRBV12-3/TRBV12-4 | CASSPTRWGASYGANVLTF | TGTGCCAGCAGTCCCACCCGGTGGGGGGCCTCTTATGGGGCCAACGTCCTGACTTTC
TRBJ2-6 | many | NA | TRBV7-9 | CASSSLDRQGRANVLTF | TGTGCCAGCAGCTCCTTGGATAGGCAGGGTAGGGCCAACGTCCTGACTTTC
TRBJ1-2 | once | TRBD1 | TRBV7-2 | CASSFYRDRGHGYTF | TGTGCCAGCAGCTTCTACCGGGACAGGGGGCATGGCTACACCTTC
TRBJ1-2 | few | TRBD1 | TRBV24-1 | CATSDSTGLRDGYTF | TGTGCCACCAGTGATTCGACAGGGCTAAGAGATGGCTACACCTTC
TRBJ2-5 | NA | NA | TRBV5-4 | CASSTSRGVQETQYF | TGTGCCAGCAGCACCTCCCGCGGGGTGCAGGAGACCCAGTACTTC
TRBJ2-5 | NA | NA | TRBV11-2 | CASSLGRGATYLGEGETQYF | TGTGCCAGCAGCTTAGGGCGCGGGGCTACGTATCTGGGGGAAGGGGAGACCCAGTACTTC
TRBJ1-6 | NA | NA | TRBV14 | CASSQSWGAGSPLHF | TGTGCCAGCAGCCAATCGTGGGGGGCTGGATCACCCCTCCACTTT
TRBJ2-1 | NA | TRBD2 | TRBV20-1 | CSARVRGGDREQFF | TGCAGTGCTAGAGTACGGGGGGGCGACCGCGAGCAGTTCTTC
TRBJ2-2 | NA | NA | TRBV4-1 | CASSRSGTGWGNTGELFF | TGCGCCAGCAGCCGTAGCGGAACAGGGTGGGGGAACACCGGGGAGCTGTTTTTT
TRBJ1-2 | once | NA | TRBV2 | CASSEPSYGYTF | TGTGCCAGCAGTGAACCTTCCTATGGCTACACCTTC
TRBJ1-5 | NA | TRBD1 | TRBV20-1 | CSAPDRGSNQPQHF | TGCAGTGCCCCGGACAGGGGTAGCAATCAGCCCCAGCATTTT